The present entry profiles one T cell receptor (beta chain) with its context. This sample is part of a study of blood T cell repertoires in COVID-19. Study summary: Donors in the United States, Italy and Spain gave samples during acute or convalescent COVID-19.

Original methodology: Counts of nucleated cells, estimated from reference gene primer amplification, were obtained. Sequenced by immunoSEQ multiplex PCR; TCRdb stores in-frame clones only, minus some. V, J and clone size derive from that table, while D and trimming were established from the DNA sequence. This repertoire shows a few hundred thousand clones, roughly 84% found once; its top ten account for 3.6%. V trimming: 6 bases; J trimming: 5 bases; junction bases outside the gene matches: 12. The CDR3 loop spans 15 amino acids. Germline values: CDR1 ENHRY, CDR2 SYGVKD. The clonotype comes from an elderly woman with acute or convalescent COVID-19. Sequencing was done on a sample of peripheral blood. The chain joins TRBV10-3 to TRBJ2-5; 7 nucleotides agree with TRBD1. DNA for the CDR3: TGTGCCATCAGCCCCCTAGGGGGCTCTGGGGAGACCCAGTACTTC. This encodes CAISPLGGSGETQYF.